This TCR beta chain stems from a study of human T cells and chemical hapten exposure. Study as a whole: Alopecia areata, totalis or universalis affected patients, mainly female.

As for time point: pre-sensitization, week 0. Sample treatment: therapeutic diphenylcyclopropenone sensitization with weekly scalp DPC. TCRdb analysed the RACE reads with MiXCR anew, one entry per CDR3 protein. The repertoire holds about 59,000 distinct CDR3 sequences, with about 11% as singletons. This material consisted of whole blood, taken in connection with sensitization to the hapten diphenylcyclopropenone (DPC). This receptor was taken from a woman aged 40 to 50 with alopecia areata. Some clones in this sample may be carry-over from other donors' samples.

The CDR3 DNA follows: TGCAGTGCGGAGACAGTGGACGGTAGCACAGATACGCAGTATTTT. The encoded protein is CSAETVDGSTDTQYF. This chain connects TRBV20-1 to TRBJ2-3; a possible D gene is TRBD1 (5 bases). With 6 bases removed from V and 0 bases from J, the gap between germline ends came to 16 bases. Germline V gives CDR1 DFQATT, CDR2 SNEGSKA (reference sequence). This CDR3 is built from 15 residues.